These 25 T cell receptor beta chains were all obtained from the same sample, sequenced in a study of T cell changes during pregnancy in multiple sclerosis. Sequencing was performed with immunoSEQ multiplex PCR; in TCRdb, only in-frame clones are kept and a portion is missing. Of approximately 80,000 clones in the sample, approximately 93% were seen once. Sample: peripheral blood, taken in the second trimester of pregnancy. All receptors come from a female donor in good health, enrolled as a control in a pregnancy study.

The chain joins TRBV27 to TRBJ2-5, with 8 positions matching TRBD1. The V gene end was trimmed by 6 bases and the J gene end by 2 bases; junction bases not matched to a gene: 11. The germline V gene has CDR1 MNHEY and CDR2 SMNVEV (reference sequence). The CDR3 has 16 amino acids. DNA for the CDR3: TGTGCCAGCAGATCGGAAGGACAGGGTTGGCAAGAGACCCAGTACTTC. Translated: CASRSEGQGWQETQYF.

This clone was seen just once. The CDR3 bases are TGTGCCAGTGGACTAGCGGGAGTCACCGGGGAGCTGTTTTTT. Amino acids: CASGLAGVTGELFF. The chain uses TRBV2 and TRBJ2-2; the match to TRBD2 covers 13 bases. The germline V gene has CDR1 SNHLY and CDR2 FYNNEI. The ends lost 9 bases at V and 4 bases at J; junction bases unmatched: 2. The CDR3 has 14 residues.

This clone appeared a single time. The J gene is TRBJ2-1, the V gene TRBV5-6; no firm D call. V was pared by 3 bases and J by 2 bases, with 9 bases between. Germline-derived CDR1 and CDR2 are SGHDT and YYEEEE. The CDR3 is made up of 14 amino acids. This CDR3 is CASSSRTTYNEQFF. The DNA of the CDR3 is TGTGCCAGCAGCTCCAGAACGACCTACAATGAGCAGTTCTTC.

This clone was seen only once. V is TRBV6-5 and J is TRBJ2-5; D unclear. The CDR3 runs to 13 residues. V shed 6 bases and J shed 2 bases, with 10 bases lying between them. The germline V gene has CDR1 MNHEY and CDR2 SVGAGI. The CDR3 region is CASSVVKQETQYF. The CDR3 DNA is TGTGCCAGCAGCGTAGTAAAACAAGAGACCCAGTACTTC.

V gene TRBV14 combines with J gene TRBJ2-1, with D perhaps matching TRBD1 (6 bases). The CDR3 is made up of 18 amino acids. Germline V lookup: CDR1 SGHDN, CDR2 FVKESK. V was clipped by 0 bases and J by 3 bases, with 18 bases between them. The CDR3 sequence: CASSQEGDGQNLYNEQFF. The CDR3 DNA reads as TGTGCCAGCAGCCAAGAGGGTGATGGACAGAATCTCTACAATGAGCAGTTCTTC.

The V gene is TRBV7-2, the J gene TRBJ1-1; D unresolved. In germline, CDR1 is SGHTA, CDR2 FQGNSA. The CDR3 contains 13 residues. V lost 5 bases to trimming and J lost 4 bases, with 11 bases between them. The CDR3 loop reads CASSLNAGTEAFF. The CDR3 DNA reads as TGTGCCAGCAGCCTTAATGCGGGCACTGAAGCTTTCTTT.

The genes are TRBV5-1 and TRBJ2-5; TRBD2 aligns across 7 bases. Germline V gives CDR1 SGHRS, CDR2 YFSETQ. The CDR3 covers 12 residues. The V and J ends lost 4 bases and 7 bases, in that order; junction bases with no gene match: 4. CDR3 in amino acids: CASSLGEGTQYF. DNA for the CDR3: TGCGCCAGCAGCCTGGGGGAGGGGACCCAGTACTTC. Full variable domain (rest looked up from reference TRBV5-1 and TRBJ2-5): KAGVTQTPRYLIKTRGQQVTLSCSPISGHRSVSWYQQTPGQGLQFLFEYFSETQRNKGNFPGRFSGRQFSNSRSEMNVSTLELGDSALYLCASSLGEGTQYFGPGTRLLVL.

The chain has TRBV5-8 and TRBJ1-1, with D perhaps TRBD1 (5 bases). V lost 0 bases and J lost 8, with 11 bases in between. Germline V gives CDR1 SGHTS, CDR2 YDEGEE. The CDR3 length is 13 residues. As DNA, the CDR3 is TGTGCCAGCAGCTTGGTCAGGGCGCTGGAAGCTTTCTTT. This sequence encodes CASSLVRALEAFF.

The chain is built from TRBV7-6 and TRBJ2-3, with D unclear. Trimming took 1 base from V and 0 from J, leaving 8 bases between them. Germline CDR1 reads SGHVS; CDR2 reads FNYEAQ. The CDR3 length is 15 residues. The CDR3 loop is CASSLVLRSTDTQYF. The CDR3 nucleotides read TGTGCCAGCAGCTTAGTTTTGCGGAGCACAGATACGCAGTATTTT. Using reference TRBV7-6 and TRBJ2-3 for the parts outside the CDR3, the full variable domain is GAGVSQSPRYKVTKRGQDVALRCDPISGHVSLYWYRQALGQGPEFLTYFNYEAQQDKSGLPNDRFSAERPEGSISTLTIQRTEQRDSAMYRCASSLVLRSTDTQYFGPGTRLTVL.

V is TRBV27 and J is TRBJ2-7; D might be TRBD2 (5 bases). Germline lookup yields CDR1 MNHEY and CDR2 SMNVEV (reference sequence). The CDR3 extends over 13 amino acids. V shed 6 bases and J shed 2 bases, with 11 bases lying between them. The CDR3 loop reads CASSGEGAYEQYF. CDR3 in DNA: TGTGCCAGCAGCGGAGAGGGCGCCTACGAGCAGTACTTC.

The chain carries TRBV28 and TRBJ2-5; 7 positions match TRBD2. The germline V gene has CDR1 MDHEN and CDR2 SYDVKM. This CDR3 has 14 residues. The V gene end was trimmed by 2 bases and the J gene end by 5 bases; junction bases not matched to a gene: 5. The CDR3 sequence is CASSLAGGSETQYF. For the CDR3, the DNA is TGTGCCAGCAGTTTAGCCGGGGGGTCTGAGACCCAGTACTTC.

The DNA for the CDR3 is TGCAGCGTTGTGCGGGGGCCAAACTACGAGCAGTACTTC. Protein: CSVVRGPNYEQYF. The chain links TRBV29-1 to TRBJ2-7; TRBD2 is a possible D gene (7 bases). The CDR3 loop spans 13 amino acids. Germline CDR1 SQVTM, CDR2 ANQGSEA. Between the trimmed V and J ends, which lost 4 bases and 3 bases, there was a span of 13 bases.

The chain uses TRBV19 and TRBJ2-1, with D possibly TRBD2 on 6 matching bases. Trimming took off 4 bases at V and 7 bases at J, with 17 bases between the two ends. CDR3 size: 15 residues. In germline, CDR1 is LNHDA, CDR2 SQIVND (reference sequence). CDR3 nucleotide sequence: TGTGCCAGTAGTACCGGGACTGGACTTATTAATGAGCAGTTCTTC. Translated, it gives CASSTGTGLINEQFF. Looking up the rest from reference TRBV19 and TRBJ2-1 gives the full variable domain: DGGITQSPKYLFRKEGQNVTLSCEQNLNHDAMYWYRQDPGQGLRLIYYSQIVNDFQKGDIAEGYSVSREKKESFPLTVTSAQKNPTAFYLCASSTGTGLINEQFFGPGTRLTVL.

The genes are TRBV15 and TRBJ2-7, with 9 bases lining up with TRBD1. The CDR3 spans 16 residues. The V segment lost 2 bases and the J segment 4 bases; nucleotides outside the gene matches: 9. The germline gives CDR1 LNHNV, CDR2 YYDKDF (reference sequence). For the CDR3, the DNA is TGTGCCACCAGCAGATTGCGGGACAGGGTCTTTTACGAGCAGTACTTC. As protein: CATSRLRDRVFYEQYF.

This chain links TRBV4-1 with TRBJ2-5, with a possible D match to TRBD2 (5 bases). CDR1 is MGHRA, CDR2 YSYEKL, per germline. Trimming removed 1 base at V and 5 bases at J, with 14 bases between. There are 15 residues in the CDR3. This chain's CDR3 is CASSQGGSVGETQYF. Written as DNA, the CDR3 is TGCGCCAGCAGCCAAGGAGGGAGCGTAGGGGAGACCCAGTACTTC.

A single count supports this clone. CDR3 region: CASRYRGDQPQHF. CDR3 DNA: TGTGCCAGCAGGTACCGGGGAGATCAGCCCCAGCATTTT. The genes are TRBV28 and TRBJ1-5; D uncertain. V lost 6 bases and J 5 bases, leaving 11 bases between the germline ends. The CDR3 has 13 residues. The germline V gene encodes CDR1 MDHEN and CDR2 SYDVKM. The variable domain in full, completed from reference TRBV28 and TRBJ1-5, reads DVKVTQSSRYLVKRTGEKVFLECVQDMDHENMFWYRQDPGLGLRLIYFSYDVKMKEKGDIPEGYSVSREKKERFSLILESASTNQTSMYLCASRYRGDQPQHFGDGTRLSIL.

The rearrangement uses TRBV5-4 and TRBJ1-1; D unclear. Germline assignment: CDR1 SGHNT and CDR2 YYREEE (reference sequence). Trimming shortened V by 1 base and J by 5 bases, and 12 bases separated the two germline ends. The CDR3 totals 14 residues. The CDR3 bases are TGTGCCAGCAGCTTGCGAGGCGGTCGGACTGAAGCTTTCTTT. It translates to CASSLRGGRTEAFF. Complete variable domain (other parts from reference TRBV5-4 and TRBJ1-1): ETGVTQSPTHLIKTRGQQVTLRCSSQSGHNTVSWYQQALGQGPQFIFQYYREEENGRGNFPPRFSGLQFPNYSSELNVNALELDDSALYLCASSLRGGRTEAFFGQGTRLTVV.

This rearrangement joins TRBV11-2 to TRBJ2-7; D is perhaps TRBD1 (5 bases). V dropped 1 base and J dropped 6 bases, with 13 bases sitting between them. The CDR3 contains 14 residues. Germline CDR1 and CDR2: SGHAT and FQNNGV. The CDR3: CASSLGTTAVEQYF. As DNA, the CDR3 is TGTGCCAGCAGCTTAGGGACAACCGCGGTCGAGCAGTACTTC.

The CDR3 sequence: CASSETGTANTEAFF. The CDR3 coding sequence is TGCGCCAGCAGTGAGACCGGGACAGCGAACACTGAAGCTTTCTTT. V usage is TRBV5-1 and J usage is TRBJ1-1; 7 bases fit TRBD1. Per germline, CDR1 SGHRS and CDR2 YFSETQ. The CDR3 is 15 residues long. The junction had 8 bases not matched to a gene; V was cut back by 5 bases and J by 1 base.

The table lists this clone with a count of one. The chain combines TRBV14 with TRBJ2-7; D might be TRBD2 (5 bases). Per the germline V gene, CDR1 is SGHDN and CDR2 is FVKESK. V shed 1 base and J shed 4 bases, with 14 bases lying between them. This CDR3 has 15 amino acids. CDR3 in amino acids: CASSQVEGTLYEQYF. DNA of the CDR3: TGTGCCAGCAGCCAAGTCGAGGGAACCCTATACGAGCAGTACTTC.

The V call is TRBV14, the J call TRBJ1-1; 7 bases line up with TRBD1. Germline V gives CDR1 SGHDN, CDR2 FVKESK. The CDR3 covers 16 residues. J was trimmed by 0 bases and V by 4 bases; bases with no gene match: 8. As DNA, the CDR3 is TGTGCCAGCAGCCCCTTCACAGGGGATATGAACACTGAAGCTTTCTTT. Translation gives CASSPFTGDMNTEAFF. The full variable domain, in which reference TRBV14 and TRBJ1-1 provide the parts outside the CDR3, is EAGVTQFPSHSVIEKGQTVTLRCDPISGHDNLYWYRRVMGKEIKFLLHFVKESKQDESGMPNNRFLAERTGGTYSTLKVQPAELEDSGVYFCASSPFTGDMNTEAFFGQGTRLTVV.

The chain links TRBV2 to TRBJ2-1; 7 nucleotides line up with TRBD1. After removal of 5 bases from V and 7 bases from J, the junction contained 2 bases not matched to a gene. Germline-derived CDR1 and CDR2 are SNHLY and FYNNEI. CDR3 size: 12 residues. CDR3 loop: CASSIRGNEQFF. The DNA of the CDR3 is TGTGCCAGCAGTATCAGGGGGAATGAGCAGTTCTTC.

The chain employs TRBV5-6 and TRBJ2-2; 14 bases are shared with TRBD2. V shed 6 bases and J 7 bases; nucleotides not matched to a gene: 5. Germline V gene data show CDR1 as SGHDT and CDR2 as YYEEEE. The CDR3 totals 15 residues. CDR3 sequence: CASTRLAGGLGELFF. CDR3 sequence (DNA): TGTGCCAGCACCCGACTAGCGGGAGGGCTCGGGGAGCTGTTTTTT.

In regard to this clone: This CDR3 is also generated by other DNA sequences in the sample. This CDR3 is CASSLAPGGYNEQFF. The CDR3 DNA reads as TGTGCCAGCAGTTTAGCCCCCGGAGGGTACAATGAGCAGTTCTTC. The genes are TRBV28 and TRBJ2-1, with D perhaps matching TRBD2 (6 bases). The ends were cut back, 2 bases at V and 4 bases at J, with 12 bases in the middle. The CDR3 consists of 15 residues. Germline V gene sequence: CDR1 MDHEN, CDR2 SYDVKM.

The V and J genes are TRBV5-8 and TRBJ2-1; the match to TRBD2 covers 8 bases. The CDR3 runs to 14 residues. The germline V gene encodes CDR1 SGHTS and CDR2 YDEGEE. V lost 0 bases and J lost 7; bases outside the gene matches: 3. Here the CDR3 reads CASSLGLARNEQFF. The CDR3 bases are TGTGCCAGCAGCTTGGGACTAGCGCGGAATGAGCAGTTCTTC.